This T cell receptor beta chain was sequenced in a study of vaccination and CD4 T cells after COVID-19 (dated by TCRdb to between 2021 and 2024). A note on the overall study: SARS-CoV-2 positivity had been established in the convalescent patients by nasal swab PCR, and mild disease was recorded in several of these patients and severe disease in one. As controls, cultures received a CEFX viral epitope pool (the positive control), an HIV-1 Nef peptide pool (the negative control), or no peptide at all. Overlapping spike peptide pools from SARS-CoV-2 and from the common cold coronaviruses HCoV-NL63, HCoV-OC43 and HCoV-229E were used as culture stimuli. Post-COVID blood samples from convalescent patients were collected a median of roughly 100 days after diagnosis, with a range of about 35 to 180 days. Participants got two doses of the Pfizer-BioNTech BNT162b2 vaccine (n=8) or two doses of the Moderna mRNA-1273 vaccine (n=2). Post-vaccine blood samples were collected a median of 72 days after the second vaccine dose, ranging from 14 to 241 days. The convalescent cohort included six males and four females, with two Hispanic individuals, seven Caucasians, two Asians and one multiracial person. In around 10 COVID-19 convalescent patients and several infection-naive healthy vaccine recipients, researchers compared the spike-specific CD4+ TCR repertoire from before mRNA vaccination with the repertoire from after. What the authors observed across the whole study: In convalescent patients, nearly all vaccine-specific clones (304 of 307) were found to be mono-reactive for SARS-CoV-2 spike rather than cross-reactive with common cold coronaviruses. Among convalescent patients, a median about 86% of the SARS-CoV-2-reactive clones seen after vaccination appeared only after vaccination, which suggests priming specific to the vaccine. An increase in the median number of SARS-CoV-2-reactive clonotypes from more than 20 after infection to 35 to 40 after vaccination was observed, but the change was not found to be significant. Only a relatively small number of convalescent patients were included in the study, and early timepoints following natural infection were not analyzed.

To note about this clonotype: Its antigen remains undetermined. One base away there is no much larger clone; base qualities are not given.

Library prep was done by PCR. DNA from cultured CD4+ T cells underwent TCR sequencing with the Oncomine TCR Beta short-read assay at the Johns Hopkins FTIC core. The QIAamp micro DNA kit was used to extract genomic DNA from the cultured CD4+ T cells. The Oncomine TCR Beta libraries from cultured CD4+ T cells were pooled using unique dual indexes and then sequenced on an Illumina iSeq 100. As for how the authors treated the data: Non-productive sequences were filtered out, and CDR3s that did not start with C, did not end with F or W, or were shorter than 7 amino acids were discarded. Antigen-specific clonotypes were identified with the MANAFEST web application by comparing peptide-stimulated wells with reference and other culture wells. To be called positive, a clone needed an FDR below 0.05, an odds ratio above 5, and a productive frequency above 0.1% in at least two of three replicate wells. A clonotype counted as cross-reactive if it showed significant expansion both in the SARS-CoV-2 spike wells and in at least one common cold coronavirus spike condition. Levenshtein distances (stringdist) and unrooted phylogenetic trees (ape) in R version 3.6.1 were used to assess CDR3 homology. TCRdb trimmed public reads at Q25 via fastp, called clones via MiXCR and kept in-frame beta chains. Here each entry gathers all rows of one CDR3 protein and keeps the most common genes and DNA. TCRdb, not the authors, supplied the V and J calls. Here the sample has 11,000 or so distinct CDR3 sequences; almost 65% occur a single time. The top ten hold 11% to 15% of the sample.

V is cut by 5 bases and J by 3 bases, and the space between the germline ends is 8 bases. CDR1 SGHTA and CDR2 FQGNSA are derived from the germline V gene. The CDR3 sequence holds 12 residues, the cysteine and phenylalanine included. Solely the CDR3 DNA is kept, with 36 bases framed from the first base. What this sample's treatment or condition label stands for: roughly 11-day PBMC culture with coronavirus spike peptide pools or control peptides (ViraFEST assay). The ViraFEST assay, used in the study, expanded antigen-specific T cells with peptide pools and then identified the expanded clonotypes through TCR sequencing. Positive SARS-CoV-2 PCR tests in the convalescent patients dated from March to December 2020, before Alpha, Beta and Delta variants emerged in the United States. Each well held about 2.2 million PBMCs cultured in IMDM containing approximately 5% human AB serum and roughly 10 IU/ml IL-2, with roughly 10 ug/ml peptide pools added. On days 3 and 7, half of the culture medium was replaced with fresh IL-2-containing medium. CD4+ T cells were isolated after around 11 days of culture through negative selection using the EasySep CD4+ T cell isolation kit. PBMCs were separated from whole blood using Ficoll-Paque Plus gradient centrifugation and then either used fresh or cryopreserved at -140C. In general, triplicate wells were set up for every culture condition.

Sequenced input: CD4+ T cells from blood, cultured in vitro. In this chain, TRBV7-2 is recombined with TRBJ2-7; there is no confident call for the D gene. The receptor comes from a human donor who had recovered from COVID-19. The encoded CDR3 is CASSRDVYEQYF. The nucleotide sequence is TGTGCCAGCAGCCGAGACGTCTACGAGCAGTACTTC.